This T cell receptor (beta chain) was recovered during a study of blood T cells in healthy people across ages. Primed by a sample-barcoded 5' primer and a J-beta primer mix, a second PCR proceeded for about 6 to 12 cycles. One entry per CDR3 protein results from TCRdb running MiXCR on the 5' RACE reads. The sample yields hundreds of thousands of distinct CDR3 sequences, approximately 25% seen once. Every donor contributed about 10 milliliters of peripheral blood by blood draw. This sample was also put to use in a study of T cells of mothers and their children.

This receptor was identified in a boy aged 10-17 years in good health. The sequenced sample was blood.

CDR3 coding DNA: TGTGCCACCAGCGGACTAGCGGTTGGTCATGAGCAGTTCTTC. Translation gives CATSGLAVGHEQFF. The gene calls are TRBV15 and TRBJ2-1; 10 nucleotides line up with TRBD2. The CDR3 covers 14 residues. Germline V lookup: CDR1 LNHNV, CDR2 YYDKDF (reference sequence). The J segment lost 8 bases and the V segment lost 5 bases, leaving 6 bases of the junction unmatched.